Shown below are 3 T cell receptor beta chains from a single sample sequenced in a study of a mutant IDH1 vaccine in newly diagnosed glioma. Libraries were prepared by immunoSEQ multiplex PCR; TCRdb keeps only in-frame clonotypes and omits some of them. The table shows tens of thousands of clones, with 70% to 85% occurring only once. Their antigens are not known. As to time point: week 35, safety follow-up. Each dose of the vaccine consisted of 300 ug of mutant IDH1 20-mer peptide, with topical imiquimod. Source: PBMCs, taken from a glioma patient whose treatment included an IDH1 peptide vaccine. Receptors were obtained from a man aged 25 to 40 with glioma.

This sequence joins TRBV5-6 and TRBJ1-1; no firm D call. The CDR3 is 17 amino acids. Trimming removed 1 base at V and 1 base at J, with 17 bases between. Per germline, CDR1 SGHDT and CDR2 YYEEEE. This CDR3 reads CASSLSAAGGRNTEAFF. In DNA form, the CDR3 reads TGTGCCAGCAGCTTGTCTGCGGCAGGCGGTAGGAACACTGAAGCTTTCTTT.

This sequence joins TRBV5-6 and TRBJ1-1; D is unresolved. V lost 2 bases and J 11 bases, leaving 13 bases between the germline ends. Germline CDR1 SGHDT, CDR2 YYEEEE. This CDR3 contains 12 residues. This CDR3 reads CASSFAGFTAFF. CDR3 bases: TGTGCCAGCAGCTTTGCGGGGTTTACGGCTTTCTTT.

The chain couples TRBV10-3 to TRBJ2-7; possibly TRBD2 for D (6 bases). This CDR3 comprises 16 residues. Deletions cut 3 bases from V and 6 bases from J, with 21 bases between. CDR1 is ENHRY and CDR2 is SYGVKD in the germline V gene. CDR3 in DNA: TGTGCCATCAGTGATAAGCTTAGGGGACTCCTGCCCGAGCAGTACTTC. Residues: CAISDKLRGLLPEQYF.